The T cell receptor (beta chain) under discussion was sequenced for a study of vaccination effects on CD4 cells after COVID-19. Prior to sequencing, the ViraFEST assay stimulated PBMC with viral peptide pools, which expanded the antigen-specific CD4+ T cells. The culture ran for approximately 10 days before CD4+ T cells were isolated. By PCR, the person was confirmed to have had SARS-CoV-2 infection between March and December 2020. Fresh IL-2-containing medium replaced half the medium on days 3 and 7. Turning to this clone: Antigen specificity is unknown.

This CDR3 contains 15 residues. Germline values: CDR1 LGHNT, CDR2 FRNRAP. Trimming cost V 6 bases and J 4 bases, with 17 bases left between them. Clones were sequenced by immunoSEQ multiplex PCR, and TCRdb holds only the in-frame ones, with some missing. The sample lists 20,000 or so clones, approximately 74% occurring once. General study points: Clones from infection and from vaccination both contracted markedly late after vaccination.

The J gene is TRBJ2-3, the V gene TRBV12-5; D gene uncertain. The sequence was obtained from a human donor who had a prior SARS-CoV-2 infection. The source was CD4+ T cells from PBMCs cultured with SARS-CoV-2 spike peptides, collected before COVID-19 vaccination. CDR3 DNA sequence: TGTGCTAGTGGCCCCGCGAGGAAGGCAGCAGATACGCAGTATTTT. This translates into CASGPARKAADTQYF.